Listed below are T cell receptor beta chains from one sample, sequenced in a study of T-cell reconstitution after alpha-beta-depleted transplantation in children. TCRdb processed the PCR reads anew with MiXCR; each CDR3 protein has one entry. The sample shows approximately 430,000 distinct CDR3 sequences, 15% to 20% of them seen only once. Source: PBMCs, mostly from graft donor cells, taken 360 days after TCRalphabeta/CD19-depleted stem cell transplant. The receptors here all came from a boy in the first two years of life who had a stem cell transplant for Wiskott-Aldrich syndrome, so the T cells may come from the graft donor. Both conserved end residues are part of each CDR3. The D gene is left open where the match is weak. Where a row states a size, it is once, few, many or the class of an expanded clone; other rows omit it.

J,V,size,D,DNA,CDR3
TRBJ2-2,TRBV19,-,-,TGTGCCAGTAGACCCCCAGGGAACCTGGAGACCGGGGAGCTGTTTTTT,CASRPPGNLETGELFF
TRBJ2-7,TRBV3-1,few,TRBD2,TGTGCCAGCAGCCAAGGCAAACCGGGACTAGGGTGCTGGAGCTCCTACGAGCAGTACTTC,CASSQGKPGLGCWSSYEQYF
TRBJ2-2,TRBV5-1,few,TRBD1,TGCGCCAGCAGCCCCGGGACAGGGGGCGCGGGGACCGGGGAGCTGTTTTTT,CASSPGTGGAGTGELFF
TRBJ2-7,TRBV12-3/TRBV12-4,few,TRBD2,TGTGCCAGCAGTTTAGCGCTTAGCGGGAGCCTCTACGAGCAGTACTTC,CASSLALSGSLYEQYF
TRBJ1-1,TRBV5-1,-,-,TGCGCCAGCACCTTGGAAGACACTGAAGCTTTCTTT,CASTLEDTEAFF
TRBJ1-1,TRBV6-2/TRBV6-3,-,-,TGTGCCAGCAGTTACCGGGGAGAGAACACTGAAGCTTTCTTT,CASSYRGENTEAFF
TRBJ2-1,TRBV11-2,-,TRBD1,TGTGCCAGCAGCTTAGAGAACAGGGGGACGCAGTTCTTC,CASSLENRGTQFF
TRBJ1-2,TRBV11-2,-,-,TGTGCCAGCAGCTTATCCATCCATCATTTGGGGGCCTTTAACTATGGCTACACCTTC,CASSLSIHHLGAFNYGYTF
TRBJ2-6,TRBV18,few,-,TGTGCCAGCTCACCAGTCGCGTCTGGGGCCAACGTCCTGACTTTC,CASSPVASGANVLTF
TRBJ2-3,TRBV2,many,TRBD1,TGTGCCAGCAGTGGCGCCCCAACAGGGGGCACAGATACGCAGTATTTT,CASSGAPTGGTDTQYF
TRBJ1-2,TRBV29-1,-,-,TGCAGCGTTGGACCAGGGGGCTACACCTTC,CSVGPGGYTF
TRBJ1-4,TRBV5-1,-,-,TGCGCCAGCAGGCCCGGGTCAGGAACAGAAAAACTGTTTTTT,CASRPGSGTEKLFF
TRBJ2-4,TRBV27,few,-,TGTGCCAGCAGTGGGCAGGGGAAGGGAAACATTCAGTACTTC,CASSGQGKGNIQYF
TRBJ2-1,TRBV7-2,few,-,TGTGCCAGCAGCTCACATCGGGGTAATGAGCAGTTCTTC,CASSSHRGNEQFF
TRBJ2-1,TRBV12-3/TRBV12-4,few,TRBD2,TGTGCCAGCAGTTTACAAGCGGGGGGGTACGATGGGCAGTTCTTC,CASSLQAGGYDGQFF
TRBJ2-1,TRBV4-1,few,-,TGCGCCAGCAGCCAAGTTATCCCGGGGGGCCTTTACAATGAGCAGTTCTTC,CASSQVIPGGLYNEQFF
TRBJ2-5,TRBV12-3/TRBV12-4,few,TRBD2,TGTGCCAGCAGTTTCACGGGACTAGCGGGAGGAGAGACCCAGTACTTC,CASSFTGLAGGETQYF
TRBJ1-3,TRBV29-1,-,-,TGCAGCGTTGAATCCGGGTACAACACCATATATTTT,CSVESGYNTIYF
TRBJ2-4,TRBV5-6,-,-,TGTGCCAGCAGCCCCCGGCTCGTCCGAGCCAAAAACATTCAGTACTTC,CASSPRLVRAKNIQYF
TRBJ2-7,TRBV20-1,-,TRBD2,TGCAGTGCTAGAGCCTCGAAGGCGGGAGTAAGCCACGAGCAGTACTTC,CSARASKAGVSHEQYF
TRBJ1-1,TRBV14,few,TRBD1,TGTGCCAGCAGCAGACTTGGACAGGGGACAAATGAAGCTTTCTTT,CASSRLGQGTNEAFF
TRBJ2-1,TRBV28,few,TRBD2,TGTGCCAGCAGCTCTACCTCTAGCGGGAGTAAAGATGAGCAGTTCTTC,CASSSTSSGSKDEQFF
TRBJ2-2,TRBV5-1,-,-,TGCGCCAGCAGCTTCGGGGAGGCCGGGGAGCTGTTTTTT,CASSFGEAGELFF
TRBJ2-4,TRBV29-1,many,-,TGCAGCGTTGTGGGTTTGGACATTCAGTACTTC,CSVVGLDIQYF
TRBJ2-1,TRBV10-2,-,-,TGCGCCAGCTGGAGGGGAGAAAGGGTTACGAATGAGCAGTTCTTC,CASWRGERVTNEQFF
TRBJ2-5,TRBV23-1,-,TRBD1,TGCGCCAGCAGTCAATCGGGCCAGGGGGCGGAGACCCAGTACTTC,CASSQSGQGAETQYF
TRBJ2-1,TRBV9,many,TRBD2,TGTGCCAGCAGCGCGGGGGGGGGACGATCGGATGAGCAGTTCTTC,CASSAGGGRSDEQFF
TRBJ2-1,TRBV25-1,-,-,TGTGCCAGCAGTGCTCCCGGGACCCCCTACAATGAGCAGTTCTTC,CASSAPGTPYNEQFF
TRBJ2-1,TRBV19,-,-,TGTGCCAGTAGTGGTCTATGGGGCAATGAGCAGTTCTTC,CASSGLWGNEQFF
TRBJ2-5,TRBV5-1,many,TRBD2,TGCGCCAGCAGCTTAAGACTAGCGGGGGCCCAAGAGACCCAGTACTTC,CASSLRLAGAQETQYF
TRBJ1-1,TRBV5-6,few,-,TGTGCCAGCAGCTTGGAACTCAGGCGGAACACTGAAGCTTTCTTT,CASSLELRRNTEAFF
TRBJ2-7,TRBV27,-,-,TGTGCCAGCAGTTTGGGACCCCTAGCCTACGAGCAGTACTTC,CASSLGPLAYEQYF
TRBJ2-3,TRBV10-3,few,TRBD1,TGTGCCAGCAGTTCCGACAGGGCAGATACGCAGTATTTT,CASSSDRADTQYF
TRBJ2-7,TRBV18,few,TRBD2,TGTGCCAGCTCACCACTGGGACTAGCACCCGAGCAGTACTTC,CASSPLGLAPEQYF
TRBJ2-7,TRBV7-2,-,-,TGTGCCAGCAGCTTAGAAGGGGGGGTGGGCGAGCAGTACTTC,CASSLEGGVGEQYF
TRBJ2-5,TRBV24-1,many,-,TGTGCCACCAGTGATCAAGACCAGCGGGAGACCCAGTACTTC,CATSDQDQRETQYF
TRBJ2-7,TRBV4-1,few,TRBD1,TGCGCCAGCAGCCAGCCCCTGGACAGGGTGGGAGAAGAGCAGTACTTC,CASSQPLDRVGEEQYF
TRBJ2-5,TRBV4-1,many,TRBD2,TGCGCCAGCAGTGAACTAGCGGGAGGGGTGGAGACCCAGTACTTC,CASSELAGGVETQYF
TRBJ2-1,TRBV18,few,-,TGTGCCAGCTCAGCCCTACCACCCGGGACAAACTACAATGAGCAGTTCTTC,CASSALPPGTNYNEQFF
TRBJ2-2,TRBV7-9,-,-,TGTGCCAGCAGCCGCTGGAACACCGGGGAGCTGTTTTTT,CASSRWNTGELFF
TRBJ2-3,TRBV15,-,TRBD2,TGTGCCACCAGCAGAGATCCTAGCGGGGGCTCAGATACGCAGTATTTT,CATSRDPSGGSDTQYF
TRBJ2-1,TRBV7-2,many,TRBD2,TGCGCCAGCAGCTTGAGGACTAGCGGATACAATGAGCAGTTCTTC,CASSLRTSGYNEQFF
TRBJ2-7,TRBV20-1,few,TRBD2,TGCAGTGCGGCAGGACTAGCGGGGTACGAGCAGTACTTC,CSAAGLAGYEQYF
TRBJ2-7,TRBV5-1,-,TRBD2,TGCGCCAGCAGCTTGGGGGCTCTGAGAAGCGGGGTCCTTTACGAGCAGTACTTC,CASSLGALRSGVLYEQYF
TRBJ2-5,TRBV29-1,few,-,TGCAGCGTTCAGTGGGAGCGGGACCAAGAGACCCAGTACTTC,CSVQWERDQETQYF
TRBJ2-1,TRBV14,-,-,TGTGCCAGCAGCCCAACCTTGCTGAGACGCGAGCAGTTCTTC,CASSPTLLRREQFF
TRBJ2-3,TRBV7-9,few,-,TGTGCCAGCAGCTTTCCCAGGGCCAGGGTTACAGATACGCAGTATTTT,CASSFPRARVTDTQYF
TRBJ2-4,TRBV3-1,-,-,TGTGCCAGCAGCCAAGATCCGGGGAAGGACATTCAGTACTTC,CASSQDPGKDIQYF
TRBJ2-1,TRBV9,-,TRBD2,TGTGCCAGCAGCGTATGGACTAGCGGCAATGAGCAGTTCTTC,CASSVWTSGNEQFF
TRBJ1-5,TRBV18,-,-,TGTGCCAGCTCACCAGTGGGGGAGAAACAGCCCCAGCATTTT,CASSPVGEKQPQHF
TRBJ1-5,TRBV12-3/TRBV12-4,few,-,TGTGCCAGCAGTCCGGGAGGGGCGACCCAGCATTTT,CASSPGGATQHF
TRBJ2-1,TRBV7-2,-,-,TGTGCCAGCACCGTTATCAGGCATCCCTCCTACAATGAGCAGTTCTTC,CASTVIRHPSYNEQFF
TRBJ2-7,TRBV5-1,-,-,TGCGCCAGCAGCTTGATCCAGGCCGCTCCAACCTACGAGCAGTACTTC,CASSLIQAAPTYEQYF
TRBJ2-1,TRBV11-3,-,-,TGTGCCAGCAGCTTAAACACCTGGGGTGAGCAGTTCTTC,CASSLNTWGEQFF
TRBJ2-5,TRBV4-1,-,-,TGCGCCAGCAGCCAAATGGTTACAGAGACCCAGTACTTC,CASSQMVTETQYF